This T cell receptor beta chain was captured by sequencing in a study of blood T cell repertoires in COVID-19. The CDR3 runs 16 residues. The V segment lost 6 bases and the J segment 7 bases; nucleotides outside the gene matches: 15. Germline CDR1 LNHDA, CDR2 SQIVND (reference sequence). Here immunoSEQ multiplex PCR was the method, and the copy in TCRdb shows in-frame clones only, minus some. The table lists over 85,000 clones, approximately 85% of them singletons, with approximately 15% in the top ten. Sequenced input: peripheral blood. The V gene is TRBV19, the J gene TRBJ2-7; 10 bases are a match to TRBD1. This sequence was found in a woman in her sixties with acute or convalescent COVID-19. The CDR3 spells CASRVPDRGSLSEQYF. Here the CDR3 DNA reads TGTGCCAGTAGGGTCCCGGACAGGGGGTCTTTGAGTGAGCAGTACTTC.